The 26 T cell receptor beta chains below all came from one sample that was sequenced in a study of cytomegalovirus exposure and HLA in healthy donors. It was with 60 Vbeta and 13 Jbeta primers that the PCR ran. Produced via immunoSEQ multiplex PCR; TCRdb's table is partial and in-frame only. Here the sample spans 150,000 to 200,000 clones, roughly four fifths being singletons. The sequenced sample was PBMCs. The receptors were sampled from a woman in her forties in good health and CMV-seronegative.

The gene calls are TRBV19 and TRBJ2-2; 12 positions agree with TRBD2. V gave up 9 bases and J gave up 7 bases; unmatched junction bases: 12. The V gene's germline CDR1 is LNHDA and CDR2 SQIVND (reference sequence). The CDR3 has 16 amino acids. The CDR3 region has the DNA TGTGCCAGCCCCGCCCGGACTAGCGGGAACGTCGGGGAGCTGTTTTTT. This codes for CASPARTSGNVGELFF.

This clone was found once. DNA for the CDR3: TGTGCCAGCAGCCCGACGACAGCTCGTATGAACACTGAAGCTTTCTTT. As protein: CASSPTTARMNTEAFF. J is TRBJ1-1 and V is TRBV11-3, with D perhaps TRBD1 (5 bases). Per germline, CDR1 SGHNT and CDR2 YENEEA. The ends were cut back, 5 bases at V and 0 bases at J, with 16 bases in the middle. The CDR3 is 16 residues long.

The rearrangement links TRBV12-2 to TRBJ2-1; the table assigns TRBD2, which was not confirmed against the DNA. TRBV12-2 is reported as a pseudogene. The CDR3 length is 18 residues. The CDR3 loop is CASRFREGRGRTYNEQFF. The CDR3 DNA is TGTGCAAGTCGCTTCAGGGAAGGCCGCGGGAGGACCTACAATGAGCAGTTCTTC.

This clone was detected only once. In DNA, the CDR3 is TGCAGCGTTAAAGTAACCGGGGAGCTGTTTTTT. Translation: CSVKVTGELFF. This sequence joins TRBV29-1 and TRBJ2-2; D is uncertain. This CDR3 has 11 residues. Germline CDR1 SQVTM, CDR2 ANQGSEA. The V gene lost 5 bases and the J gene lost 5 bases, with 6 bases spanning the gap.

CDR3 in DNA: TGTGCCAGCAGTCTCCTGGTGAGTGACAATGAGCAGTTCTTC. It encodes CASSLLVSDNEQFF. This chain joins TRBV27 and TRBJ2-1; D ambiguous. Trimming pared 5 bases from V and 5 bases from J, leaving 13 bases between. CDR1 is MNHEY and CDR2 is SMNVEV in the germline V gene (reference sequence). This CDR3 is 14 amino acids long.

This chain uses TRBV28 with TRBJ2-2; D gene ambiguous. Germline CDR1 MDHEN, CDR2 SYDVKM. The CDR3 consists of 14 residues. Trimming stripped 3 bases from V and 8 bases from J, with 13 bases between. The CDR3: CASSLALEGGELFF. In DNA form, the CDR3 reads TGTGCCAGCAGTTTGGCCCTAGAAGGAGGGGAGCTGTTTTTT.

This clone was found once. The rearrangement uses TRBV28 and TRBJ1-5; TRBD1 might be the D (5 bases). Per germline, CDR1 MDHEN and CDR2 SYDVKM. V was trimmed by 6 bases and J by 0 bases, leaving 9 bases between them. The CDR3 consists of 14 residues. The CDR3 DNA follows: TGTGCCAGCAGCCGGGACTTTAGCAATCAGCCCCAGCATTTT. This sequence encodes CASSRDFSNQPQHF. Supplemented by reference TRBV28 and TRBJ1-5, the full variable domain reads DVKVTQSSRYLVKRTGEKVFLECVQDMDHENMFWYRQDPGLGLRLIYFSYDVKMKEKGDIPEGYSVSREKKERFSLILESASTNQTSMYLCASSRDFSNQPQHFGDGTRLSIL.

The chain is built from TRBV2 and TRBJ1-1; TRBD1 is a possible D gene (6 bases). The length of the CDR3 is 13 residues. The ends were cut back, 2 bases at V and 5 bases at J, with 9 bases in the middle. Germline CDR1 reads SNHLY; CDR2 reads FYNNEI. CDR3 sequence: CASSEHRETEAFF. CDR3 in DNA: TGTGCCAGCAGTGAACACAGGGAAACTGAAGCTTTCTTT.

This chain links TRBV6-5 with TRBJ2-3; 8 nucleotides match TRBD2. Per the germline V gene, CDR1 is MNHEY and CDR2 is SVGAGI. V lost 2 bases, J lost 6 bases, and 7 bases stayed unmatched. This CDR3 is built from 15 residues. The CDR3 sequence is CASSYGAGVLDTQYF. The CDR3 DNA is TGTGCCAGCAGTTACGGAGCGGGAGTACTGGATACGCAGTATTTT.

CDR3 in amino acids: CASSERRGQGDTGELFF. As DNA, the CDR3 is TGTGCCAGCAGTGAAAGGAGGGGACAGGGTGACACCGGGGAGCTGTTTTTT. The genes are TRBV2 and TRBJ2-2; 9 nucleotides match TRBD1. Per germline, CDR1 SNHLY and CDR2 FYNNEI. J gave up 3 bases and V 2 bases, and 7 bases lay outside the gene matches. The CDR3 is 17 amino acids.

Written as DNA, the CDR3 is TGTGCCAGCAGCTTAACTGGGACAGGGCCAGATACGCAGTATTTT. Encoded protein: CASSLTGTGPDTQYF. The chain couples TRBV11-3 to TRBJ2-3; 9 positions agree with TRBD1. The CDR3 runs 15 residues. V trimming: 2 bases; J trimming: 4 bases; junction bases outside the gene matches: 4. Per germline, CDR1 SGHNT and CDR2 YENEEA. The variable domain in full, with the rest retrieved from reference TRBV11-3 and TRBJ2-3, is EAGVVQSPRYKIIEKKQPVAFWCNPISGHNTLYWYLQNLGQGPELLIRYENEEAVDDSQLPKDRFSAERLKGVDSTLKIQPAELGDSAVYLCASSLTGTGPDTQYFGPGTRLTVL.

The chain has TRBV27 and TRBJ2-3; 7 bases are shared with TRBD1. CDR3 length: 13 amino acids. J gave up 5 bases and V 6 bases, and 5 bases lay outside the gene matches. CDR1 MNHEY and CDR2 SMNVEV come from the germline V gene (reference sequence). Here the CDR3 reads CASRGTARDTQYF. CDR3 DNA: TGTGCCAGCAGGGGGACAGCACGAGATACGCAGTATTTT.

The V call is TRBV19, the J call TRBJ2-1; the match to TRBD2 covers 11 bases. V was pared by 3 bases and J by 5 bases, with 6 bases of the junction left unmatched. The germline CDR1 and CDR2 sequences are LNHDA and SQIVND (reference sequence). The CDR3 loop spans 16 amino acids. The CDR3 region is CASSILGLAGHNEQFF. CDR3 in DNA: TGTGCCAGTAGTATCCTTGGACTAGCGGGTCACAATGAGCAGTTCTTC.

The chain couples TRBV11-3 to TRBJ2-3; TRBD2 matches 12 bases. Trimming cost V 0 bases and J 5 bases; bases outside gene matches: 9. The CDR3 is 18 residues long. Germline loops: CDR1 SGHNT, CDR2 YENEEA. CDR3 nucleotides: TGTGCCAGCAGCTTAGAATCCCCTCTAGCGGGAGGGGTAGATACGCAGTATTTT. It is translated as CASSLESPLAGGVDTQYF.

This chain uses TRBV6-1 with TRBJ1-1; the D gene is possibly TRBD1 (6 bases). CDR1 is MNHNS and CDR2 is SASEGT in the germline V gene. This CDR3 region has 14 residues. V was shortened by 2 bases and J by 1 base, with 8 bases between the two germline ends. CDR3 in DNA: TGTGCCAGCAGTGAATGGGGACAGAACACTGAAGCTTTCTTT. Its protein product is CASSEWGQNTEAFF.

The chain couples TRBV15 to TRBJ1-2, with D unresolved. Trimming stripped 5 bases from V and 3 bases from J, with 10 bases between. CDR3 length: 13 amino acids. Germline CDR1 LNHNV, CDR2 YYDKDF (reference sequence). The CDR3 DNA reads TGTGCCACCAGCGCCGGGTTGGACTATGGCTACACCTTC. It specifies CATSAGLDYGYTF.

The CDR3 sequence is CSPRLAGKNEQFF. Written as DNA, the CDR3 is TGCAGCCCGCGACTAGCGGGTAAGAATGAGCAGTTCTTC. The chain carries TRBV29-1 and TRBJ2-1; 10 positions match TRBD2. Trimming took 8 bases from V and 7 from J; bases not matched to a gene: 8. The CDR3 is 13 amino acids. The germline V gene encodes CDR1 SQVTM and CDR2 ANQGSEA.

The chain is built from TRBV5-1 and TRBJ2-5; 9 nucleotides agree with TRBD2. Germline lookup yields CDR1 SGHRS and CDR2 YFSETQ. Trimming at V came to 0 bases and at J to 3 bases, leaving 6 bases not matched to a gene. The CDR3 spans 16 residues. The DNA for the CDR3 is TGCGCCAGCAGCTTGGGAGCGGGGGGCACCGAAGAGACCCAGTACTTC. Its translation: CASSLGAGGTEETQYF.

The chain has TRBV5-1 and TRBJ2-1; no reliable D call. The CDR3 spans 15 residues. Per germline, CDR1 SGHRS and CDR2 YFSETQ. The V end was cut by 0 bases, the J end by 0 bases, with 7 bases between. The CDR3 DNA reads TGCGCCAGCAGCTTGGAACTGAGCTCCTACAATGAGCAGTTCTTC. Its translation is CASSLELSSYNEQFF.

This clone was picked up a small number of times. The chain uses TRBV29-1 and TRBJ1-2; 7 bases fit TRBD1. CDR3 length: 14 amino acids. V dropped 7 bases and J dropped 4; count of bases not matched to a gene: 12. Per the germline V gene, CDR1 is SQVTM and CDR2 is ANQGSEA. The CDR3 DNA reads as TGCAGCGCCGCCCAGGACAGGTTGATCTATGGCTACACCTTC. Residues: CSAAQDRLIYGYTF.

The CDR3 sequence: CARPKTSYQETQYF. CDR3 bases: TGCGCCAGACCAAAGACTAGCTACCAAGAGACCCAGTACTTC. The chain carries TRBV5-1 and TRBJ2-5; 7 bases line up with TRBD2. V was clipped by 8 bases and J by 0 bases; unmatched bases: 7. CDR3 size: 14 residues. CDR1 and CDR2 from the germline V gene are SGHRS and YFSETQ.

This chain joins TRBV29-1 and TRBJ2-2; D possibly corresponds to TRBD2 (6 bases). CDR1 SQVTM and CDR2 ANQGSEA come from the germline V gene. The germline V and J ends were trimmed by 7 bases and 1 base, with 19 bases remaining between them. There are 16 residues in the CDR3. CDR3 DNA sequence: TGCAGCGCTCATTCGGGGGTGGGGCTGAACACCGGGGAGCTGTTTTTT. As protein: CSAHSGVGLNTGELFF.

V gene TRBV19 combines with J gene TRBJ1-5; D unclear. Trimming took off 5 bases at V and 6 bases at J, with 8 bases between the two ends. This CDR3 is built from 12 residues. Germline CDR1 and CDR2: LNHDA and SQIVND (reference sequence). For the CDR3, the DNA is TGTGCCAGTAGTGCGACTCTTCAGCCCCAGCATTTT. Its translation: CASSATLQPQHF.

The gene calls are TRBV19 and TRBJ2-7; 7 nucleotides agree with TRBD2. Germline loops: CDR1 LNHDA, CDR2 SQIVND (reference sequence). CDR3 length: 16 residues. V gave up 3 bases and J gave up 5 bases; unmatched junction bases: 13. The CDR3 region is CASSIGSGGSNHEQYF. CDR3 in DNA: TGTGCCAGTAGTATCGGTTCGGGGGGAAGTAACCACGAGCAGTACTTC.

The table lists this clone with a count of one. The chain uses TRBV6-1 and TRBJ1-1; TRBD1 might be the D (5 bases). CDR1 is MNHNS, CDR2 SASEGT, per germline. Trimming shortened V by 7 bases and J by 4 bases, and 13 bases separated the two germline ends. The CDR3 loop spans 13 amino acids. CDR3 residues: CASKMRGSTEAFF. CDR3 sequence (DNA): TGTGCCAGCAAGATGCGGGGGTCCACTGAAGCTTTCTTT.

V is TRBV29-1 and J is TRBJ1-4, with TRBD1 matching over 7 bases. The trim removed 4 bases at V and 0 bases at J, leaving 2 bases unmatched. This CDR3 comprises 14 residues. Germline V gene data show CDR1 as SQVTM and CDR2 as ANQGSEA. CDR3 protein: CSVAGTATNEKLFF. CDR3 nucleotide sequence: TGCAGCGTTGCTGGGACAGCAACTAATGAAAAACTGTTTTTT.